This passage covers 15 T cell receptor beta chains from one sample sequenced in a study of T cell changes during pregnancy in multiple sclerosis. Assay: immunoSEQ multiplex PCR; the TCRdb copy retains only in-frame clones and omits some. The table includes fewer than 85,000 clones, approximately 90% detected once. The material sequenced was peripheral blood, taken before pregnancy. These receptors were taken from a female donor with multiple sclerosis, enrolled in a pregnancy study.

V and J are TRBV7-2 and TRBJ2-3; possibly TRBD1 for D (6 bases). Germline CDR1 and CDR2: SGHTA and FQGNSA. This CDR3 is 12 amino acids long. In DNA, the CDR3 is TGTGCTTCGCAGGGGAACACAGATACGCAGTATTTT. Protein: CASQGNTDTQYF.

This clone was seen a handful of times. This rearrangement joins TRBV6-5 to TRBJ1-2; D may be TRBD1 (6 bases). Trimming left V 2 bases short and J 7 bases short, with 17 bases between. The CDR3 spans 15 residues. CDR1 is MNHEY, CDR2 SVGAGI, per germline. The CDR3 region has the DNA TGTGCCAGCAGTTACGACTTGCGGGGGGCGCTTGGCTACACCTTC. Residues: CASSYDLRGALGYTF.

To note about this clone: The sample carries other DNA sequences with the same CDR3. This chain uses TRBV30 with TRBJ1-3; D call uncertain. Germline loops: CDR1 GTSNPN, CDR2 SVGIG (reference sequence). The V end was cut by 7 bases, the J end by 1 base, with 17 bases between. This CDR3 has 15 residues. CDR3 nucleotides: TGTGCCTTTACCCTTTTACAGCTTTCTGGAAACACCATATATTTT. It codes for CAFTLLQLSGNTIYF.

V usage is TRBV6-4 and J usage is TRBJ2-3; the match to TRBD1 covers 7 bases. V was pared by 6 bases and J by 4 bases, with 10 bases of the junction left unmatched. Germline values: CDR1 MRHNA, CDR2 SNTAGT. This CDR3 region has 15 residues. The CDR3 loop is CASSYGPQGADTQYF. DNA of the CDR3: TGTGCCAGCAGCTACGGGCCTCAGGGGGCAGATACGCAGTATTTT.

The chain joins TRBV19 to TRBJ2-7; D might be TRBD1 (5 bases). V lost 2 bases, J lost 0 bases, and 5 bases lay in between. The CDR3 extends over 13 amino acids. Germline V gives CDR1 LNHDA, CDR2 SQIVND (reference sequence). CDR3 sequence (DNA): TGTGCCAGTAGTATACAGGGCTCCTACGAGCAGTACTTC. This gives the protein CASSIQGSYEQYF.

The chain couples TRBV4-3 to TRBJ1-2; tentatively, D is TRBD1 (6 bases). The V gene lost 0 bases and the J gene lost 4 bases, with 15 bases spanning the gap. This CDR3 is 16 amino acids long. The germline V gene encodes CDR1 LGHNA and CDR2 YSLEER. In DNA form, the CDR3 reads TGCGCCAGCAGCCAAGAAGTTCGGGGGGCAGGCTATGGCTACACCTTC. Protein product: CASSQEVRGAGYGYTF.

The sample holds one count of this clone. This chain joins TRBV6-5 and TRBJ1-1; the D gene is possibly TRBD1 (6 bases). With 6 bases removed from V and 0 bases from J, the gap between germline ends came to 11 bases. CDR3 length equals 14 residues. In germline, CDR1 is MNHEY, CDR2 SVGAGI. This chain's CDR3 is CASRPGQLNTEAFF. The CDR3 nucleotides are TGTGCCAGCAGGCCCGGACAGCTGAACACTGAAGCTTTCTTT.

The chain has TRBV14 and TRBJ1-6; TRBD1 is a possible D gene (5 bases). V was shortened by 6 bases and J by 7 bases, with 13 bases between the two germline ends. The CDR3 loop spans 14 amino acids. Germline V gene data show CDR1 as SGHDN and CDR2 as FVKESK. The CDR3 bases are TGTGCCAGCAGTCGGGGACTGTCAAATTCACCCCTCCACTTT. This sequence encodes CASSRGLSNSPLHF.

This clone has just a few counts. V and J are TRBV9 and TRBJ1-5; 9 nucleotides align to TRBD1. This CDR3 has 15 amino acids. CDR1 is SGDLS, CDR2 YYNGEE, per germline. The junction had 0 bases not matched to a gene; V was cut back by 0 bases and J by 2 bases. The CDR3 coding sequence is TGTGCCAGCAGCGTAGGGACAGGGGGCAATCAGCCCCAGCATTTT. Its translation is CASSVGTGGNQPQHF. The variable domain in full, with the rest retrieved from reference TRBV9 and TRBJ1-5, is DSGVTQTPKHLITATGQRVTLRCSPRSGDLSVYWYQQSLDQGLQFLIQYYNGEERAKGNILERFSAQQFPDLHSELNLSSLELGDSALYFCASSVGTGGNQPQHFGDGTRLSIL.

The rearrangement uses TRBV5-4 and TRBJ2-3; TRBD1 matches at 10 bases. Germline V CDR1 and CDR2: SGHNT, YYREEE (reference sequence). The J segment lost 4 bases and the V segment lost 4 bases, leaving 6 bases of the junction unmatched. This CDR3 comprises 15 residues. The CDR3 reads CASSRQGAFADTQYF. The CDR3, as DNA: TGTGCCAGCAGCCGACAGGGGGCGTTCGCAGATACGCAGTATTTT. Filled out from reference TRBV5-4 and TRBJ2-3, the complete variable domain reads ETGVTQSPTHLIKTRGQQVTLRCSSQSGHNTVSWYQQALGQGPQFIFQYYREEENGRGNFPPRFSGLQFPNYSSELNVNALELDDSALYLCASSRQGAFADTQYFGPGTRLTVL.

This clone was recorded a few times. V is TRBV19 and J is TRBJ1-5; no definite D call. This CDR3 spans 13 amino acids. The germline gives CDR1 LNHDA, CDR2 SQIVND (reference sequence). Deletions cut 3 bases from V and 4 bases from J, with 7 bases between. The chain's CDR3 is CASSIQRNQPQHF. The CDR3 region has the DNA TGTGCCAGTAGTATCCAGCGAAATCAGCCCCAGCATTTT.

This clone ranks as medium-sized. This chain connects TRBV6-1 to TRBJ1-2; maybe TRBD1 (5 bases). The CDR3 extends over 15 amino acids. Germline V gene sequence: CDR1 MNHNS, CDR2 SASEGT. The ends were cut back, 6 bases at V and 6 bases at J, with 20 bases in the middle. CDR3 in DNA: TGTGCCAGCAGCCCCCTGGGGGGGACCTCTAATGGCTACACCTTC. Translated: CASSPLGGTSNGYTF.

The chain recombines TRBV6-4 with TRBJ2-2; TRBD1 is a possible D gene (6 bases). The CDR3 covers 11 residues. V was cut by 9 bases and J by 8 bases, with 10 bases left in between. Germline loops: CDR1 MRHNA, CDR2 SNTAGT. The CDR3 nucleotides read TGTGCCAGATACGGGACAGGGGAGCTGTTTTTT. It codes for CARYGTGELFF.

This clone was detected only once. Other DNA sequences in this sample translate to the same CDR3. The genes are TRBV30 and TRBJ1-2; D may be TRBD1 (6 bases). Trimming took 2 bases from V and 8 from J, leaving 12 bases between them. From germline, CDR1 is GTSNPN and CDR2 SVGIG (reference sequence). The CDR3 spans 12 residues. The CDR3 DNA is TGTGCCTGGAGTCGACAGGCGGGCGGCTACACCTTC. Translation gives CAWSRQAGGYTF.

The V call is TRBV30, the J call TRBJ1-2; D remains ambiguous. This CDR3 is built from 11 residues. Germline lookup yields CDR1 GTSNPN and CDR2 SVGIG (reference sequence). V gave up 4 bases and J gave up 1 base, with 4 bases separating them. The CDR3: CAWTLNYGYTF. The CDR3 nucleotides are TGTGCCTGGACCCTTAACTATGGCTACACCTTC.